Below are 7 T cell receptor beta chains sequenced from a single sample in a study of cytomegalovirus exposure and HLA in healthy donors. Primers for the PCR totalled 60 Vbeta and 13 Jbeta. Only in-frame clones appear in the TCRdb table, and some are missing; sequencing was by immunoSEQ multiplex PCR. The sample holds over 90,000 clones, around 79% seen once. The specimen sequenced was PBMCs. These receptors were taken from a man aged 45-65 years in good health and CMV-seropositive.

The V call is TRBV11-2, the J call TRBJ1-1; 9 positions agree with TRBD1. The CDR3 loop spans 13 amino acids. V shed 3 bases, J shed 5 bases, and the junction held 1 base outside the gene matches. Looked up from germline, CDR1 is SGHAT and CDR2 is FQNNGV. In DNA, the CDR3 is TGTGCCAGCAGCTTTGGACAGGGGACTGAAGCTTTCTTT. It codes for CASSFGQGTEAFF.

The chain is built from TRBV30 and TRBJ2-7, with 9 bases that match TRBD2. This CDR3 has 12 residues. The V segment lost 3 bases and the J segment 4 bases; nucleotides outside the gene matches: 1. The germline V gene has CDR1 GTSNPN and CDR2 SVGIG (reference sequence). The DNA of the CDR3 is TGTGCCTGGAGGACTAGCGGATACGAGCAGTACTTC. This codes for CAWRTSGYEQYF.

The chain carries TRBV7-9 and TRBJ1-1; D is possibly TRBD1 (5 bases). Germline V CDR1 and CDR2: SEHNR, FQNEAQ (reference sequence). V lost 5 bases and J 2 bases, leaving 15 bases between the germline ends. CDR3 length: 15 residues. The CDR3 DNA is TGTGCCAGCAGCCCAATGGGGCAGTCAAACACTGAAGCTTTCTTT. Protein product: CASSPMGQSNTEAFF.

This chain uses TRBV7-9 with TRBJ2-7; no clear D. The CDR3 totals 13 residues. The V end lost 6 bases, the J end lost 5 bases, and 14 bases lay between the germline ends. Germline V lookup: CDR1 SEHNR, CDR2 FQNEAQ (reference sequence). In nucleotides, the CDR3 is TGTGCCAGCAGGCAATTAGTTGCCGACGAGCAGTACTTC. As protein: CASRQLVADEQYF. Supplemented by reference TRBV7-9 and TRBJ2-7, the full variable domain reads DTGVSQNPRHKITKRGQNVTFRCDPISEHNRLYWYRQTLGQGPEFLTYFQNEAQLEKSRLLSDRFSAERPKGSFSTLEIQRTEQGDSAMYLCASRQLVADEQYFGPGTRLTVT.

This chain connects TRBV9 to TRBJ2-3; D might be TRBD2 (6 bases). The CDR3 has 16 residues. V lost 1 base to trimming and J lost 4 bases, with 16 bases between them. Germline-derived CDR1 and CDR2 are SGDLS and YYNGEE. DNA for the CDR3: TGTGCCAGCAGCGTAATAGGAGGGGTTGGTTCAGATACGCAGTATTTT. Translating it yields CASSVIGGVGSDTQYF.

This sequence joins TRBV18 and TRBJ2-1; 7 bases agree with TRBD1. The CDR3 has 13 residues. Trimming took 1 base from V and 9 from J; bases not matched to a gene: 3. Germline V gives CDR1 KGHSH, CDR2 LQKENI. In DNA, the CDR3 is TGTGCCAGCTCACCACGGGACAGAGGTGAGCAGTTCTTC. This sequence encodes CASSPRDRGEQFF.

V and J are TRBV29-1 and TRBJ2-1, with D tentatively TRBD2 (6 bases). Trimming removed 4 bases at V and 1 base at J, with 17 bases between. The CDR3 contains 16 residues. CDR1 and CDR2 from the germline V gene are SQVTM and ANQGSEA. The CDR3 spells CSVVGPGGRSYNEQFF. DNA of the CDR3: TGCAGCGTTGTGGGTCCTGGGGGGAGGTCCTACAATGAGCAGTTCTTC.